The rows below give T cell receptor beta chains drawn from one sample of a study of blood T cell repertoires in COVID-19. TCRdb's table, derived via immunoSEQ multiplex PCR, lists solely in-frame clones and lacks some. The profile shows approximately 400,000 clones, approximately 90% of them singletons. The sequencing sample was made of PBMCs or T cells enriched from blood (not recorded which). The receptors stem from a middle-aged woman who had been exposed to COVID-19. CDR3s include the opening cysteine and the closing phenylalanine or tryptophan. The D gene is left open where the match is weak. The size of a clone is reported for some rows only, either as once, few or many, or as a class for expanded clones.

D	J	V	size	DNA	CDR3
TRBD1	TRBJ1-2	TRBV7-2	once	TGTGCCAGCAGCTGGCTTGGGACAGAAAAGGGCTACACCTTC	CASSWLGTEKGYTF
TRBD2	TRBJ2-1	TRBV6-5	-	TGTGCCAGCAGTTACTTGGGTAGCGGGGGTGGTGAGCAGTTCTTC	CASSYLGSGGGEQFF
-	TRBJ2-3	TRBV12-3/TRBV12-4	-	TGTGCCAGCAGCCTTCGCACAGATACGCAGTATTTT	CASSLRTDTQYF
TRBD1	TRBJ2-1	TRBV16	-	TGTGCCAGCAGCCACCCTCAGGGGGCTGCCTACAATGAGCAGTTCTTC	CASSHPQGAAYNEQFF
-	TRBJ1-1	TRBV4-3	-	TGCGCCAGCAGCCAGCGGCAGGGTGCGATGAACACTGAAGCTTTCTTT	CASSQRQGAMNTEAFF
-	TRBJ1-4	TRBV5-1	-	TGCGCCAGCAGCTGGGACTCACGGGGTGAAAAACTGTTTTTT	CASSWDSRGEKLFF
-	TRBJ1-1	TRBV7-8	-	TGTGCCAGCAGCCCCTACAGGGACAACACTGAAGCTTTCTTT	CASSPYRDNTEAFF
-	TRBJ2-2	TRBV7-3	-	TGTGCCAGCAGCCCTGGGAGCGCGAACACCGGGGAGCTGTTTTTT	CASSPGSANTGELFF
-	TRBJ2-7	TRBV29-1	-	TGCAGCGTTTCCCTACTCTTAGGGGTGGGCGAGCAGTACTTC	CSVSLLLGVGEQYF
-	TRBJ2-1	TRBV20-1	few	TGCAGTGCTAGTGTGGCGGGATTCAATGAGCAGTTCTTC	CSASVAGFNEQFF
TRBD2	TRBJ2-7	TRBV11-3	-	TGTGCCAGCAGCCGTACAGTCGGACTAGCGGGAGGCCATGAGCAGTACTTC	CASSRTVGLAGGHEQYF
-	TRBJ1-2	TRBV7-8	once	TGTGCCAGCAGCCCGGCCGGGAAGCCCGTAGTAGGCTACACCTTC	CASSPAGKPVVGYTF
TRBD1	TRBJ1-2	TRBV4-1	once	TGCGCCAGCAGCTCCAAGTTAGAAGGGCAGGGGGGTTACTCTAACTATGGCTACACCTTC	CASSSKLEGQGGYSNYGYTF
-	TRBJ2-7	TRBV2	many	TGTGCCAGCAGGGCGGCCTCCACCTACGAGCAGTACTTC	CASRAASTYEQYF
-	TRBJ2-7	TRBV13	-	TGTGCCAGCAGCTTAGCAGGGGAACTATCCTACGAGCAGTACTTC	CASSLAGELSYEQYF
TRBD2	TRBJ2-7	TRBV7-2	-	TGTGCCAGCAGCTTAGGACTAGCGGGAGGGGGTGAGCAGTACTTC	CASSLGLAGGGEQYF
-	TRBJ2-5	TRBV12-3/TRBV12-4	-	TGTGCCAGCAGTTTAGGACTAGACGAGACCCAGTACTTC	CASSLGLDETQYF
TRBD1	TRBJ2-1	TRBV7-2	-	TGTGCCAGCAGCTCTGCACTGGGACAGGGCCACAATGAGCAGTTCTTC	CASSSALGQGHNEQFF
TRBD1	TRBJ2-7	TRBV7-8	-	TGTGCCAGCAGCTCACAGGGGGGCTACGAGCAGTACTTC	CASSSQGGYEQYF
-	TRBJ2-1	TRBV30	few	TGTGCCTGGAGTGTTTGGGGCCTCAATGAGCAGTTCTTC	CAWSVWGLNEQFF
-	TRBJ1-5	TRBV2	-	TGTGCCAGCAGTGAACAGGCGGGCGGAGAATATAGCAATCAGCCCCAGCATTTT	CASSEQAGGEYSNQPQHF
TRBD1	TRBJ1-5	TRBV2	-	TGTGCCAGCAGTGACGGCTTAGGGGGCCGCGGCAATCAGCCCCAGCATTTT	CASSDGLGGRGNQPQHF
TRBD1	TRBJ1-2	TRBV29-1	-	TGCAGCGTTCGGGACAGGGGAACGTATGGCTACACCTTC	CSVRDRGTYGYTF
TRBD1	TRBJ1-6	TRBV18	-	TGTGCCAGCTCACCCCAGGGGGCCGGCTATAATTCACCCCTCCACTTT	CASSPQGAGYNSPLHF
TRBD2	TRBJ2-2	TRBV7-8	-	TGTGCCAGCAGCATCTTTAGCGGGGGGGCCGCCGGGGAGCTGTTTTTT	CASSIFSGGAAGELFF
-	TRBJ1-2	TRBV6-4	-	TGTGCCAGCAGCCCGAACAGGGTGGGCTATGGCTACACCTTC	CASSPNRVGYGYTF
TRBD1	TRBJ1-3	TRBV5-1	-	TGCGCCAGCAGCCTGGAACGACAGGGGTCAGGAAACACCATATATTTT	CASSLERQGSGNTIYF
-	TRBJ2-7	TRBV2	-	TGTGCCAGCAGTGAAGCGGGGCAGGGCCCCTACGAGCAGTACTTC	CASSEAGQGPYEQYF
TRBD2	TRBJ2-1	TRBV24-1	-	TGTGCCACCAGTGCCCCCGGACTAGGCAGCTCCTACAATGAGCAGTTCTTC	CATSAPGLGSSYNEQFF
-	TRBJ2-1	TRBV20-1	-	TGCAGTGCTCGGCGAGACTTGGAGCAGTTCTTC	CSARRDLEQFF
-	TRBJ1-1	TRBV13	-	TGTGCCAGCAGTCCACTGCCAGGGGCGATGAACACTGAAGCTTTCTTT	CASSPLPGAMNTEAFF
TRBD2	TRBJ2-5	TRBV18	once	TGTGCCAGCTCACCCAGACTAGCGGGGGCATACCAAGAGACCCAGTACTTC	CASSPRLAGAYQETQYF
TRBD1	TRBJ1-2	TRBV5-1	-	TGCGCCAGCAGCCTAACCGGGACAGTCAACTATGGCTACACCTTC	CASSLTGTVNYGYTF
TRBD1	TRBJ2-2	TRBV27	once	TGTGCCAGCAGTCCAGTGGACAGGGTGAGGAACACCGGGGAGCTGTTTTTT	CASSPVDRVRNTGELFF
-	TRBJ1-5	TRBV7-6	-	TGTGCCAGCAGCTTATATGGGGGGGCCGGGGCCCAGCCCCAGCATTTT	CASSLYGGAGAQPQHF
TRBD1	TRBJ1-6	TRBV3-1/TRBV3-2	once	TGTGCCAGCAGCCAAACGGGACAGGGGAATTCACCCCTCCACTTT	CASSQTGQGNSPLHF
TRBD1	TRBJ1-2	TRBV6-6	-	TGTGCCAGCAGTCTAACAGGGGGCCGGAGCTACACCTTC	CASSLTGGRSYTF
-	TRBJ2-7	TRBV7-9	-	TGTGCCAGCAGCTATGGTGGAGGGGGCGGCTACGAGCAGTACTTC	CASSYGGGGGYEQYF
-	TRBJ1-6	TRBV7-9	-	TGTGCCAGCAGCTTAACGGCCGGGAGTTCACCCCTCCACTTT	CASSLTAGSSPLHF
-	TRBJ2-1	TRBV7-2	-	TGTGCCAGCAGCTTAGGGACCGCGGGGAATGAGCAGTTCTTC	CASSLGTAGNEQFF
TRBD1	TRBJ1-6	TRBV19	-	TGTGCCAGTAGTGTAAGGGACAGCTCCTATAATTCACCCCTCCACTTT	CASSVRDSSYNSPLHF
TRBD1	TRBJ2-3	TRBV12-5	once	TGTGCTAGTGGACTGGGACAGGGCGGGGGCACAGATACGCAGTATTTT	CASGLGQGGGTDTQYF
-	TRBJ2-1	TRBV19	-	TGTGCCAGTAGTGCTTCTTTCCTGACTGCCACCTGGTTCTTC	CASSASFLTATWFF
TRBD1	TRBJ1-3	TRBV19	-	TGTGCCAGTAGTACTCAGACAGGGAACTCTGGAAACACCATATATTTT	CASSTQTGNSGNTIYF
-	TRBJ2-1	TRBV19	-	TGTGCCAGTATGCGGGGAAGTTCCTACAATGAGCAGTTCTTC	CASMRGSSYNEQFF
-	TRBJ1-3	TRBV2	-	TGTGCCAGCGGGGGGAAGTCTTTGTCTGGAAACACCATATATTTT	CASGGKSLSGNTIYF
-	TRBJ2-3	TRBV6-2/TRBV6-3	-	TGTGCCAGCAGTTACAGGAACCTGAGGGGCACAGATACGCAGTATTTT	CASSYRNLRGTDTQYF
TRBD2	TRBJ2-3	TRBV4-2	-	TGTGCCAGCAGCCGGACTAGCGGGGGGGCAAATACGCAGTATTTT	CASSRTSGGANTQYF
TRBD1	TRBJ2-7	TRBV18	-	TGTGCCAGCTCCTCCGGGACAGGCCCCTACGAGCAGTACTTC	CASSSGTGPYEQYF
TRBD2	TRBJ2-1	TRBV5-4	-	TGTGCCAGCCAAGGAGGGGCGGGAGGAATAAACAATGAGCAGTTCTTC	CASQGGAGGINNEQFF
TRBD2	TRBJ2-6	TRBV19	-	TGTGCCAGTAGTAGCGGGAGGTCTGGGGCCAACGTCCTGACTTTC	CASSSGRSGANVLTF
-	TRBJ1-4	TRBV5-1	-	TGCGCCAGCAGCACTGCGGAGGGGCAGCATGAAAAACTGTTTTTT	CASSTAEGQHEKLFF
-	TRBJ2-7	TRBV6-5	few	TGTGCCAGTAGGAGAGGTATGCAGCAGTACTTC	CASRRGMQQYF
-	TRBJ1-1	TRBV11-3	-	TGTGCCAGCAGCTTAGAGGTGGGGAGGGTCACTGAAGCTTTCTTT	CASSLEVGRVTEAFF
TRBD1	TRBJ1-2	TRBV7-8	-	TGTGCCAGCACCTCCATGGCAACCGGGACAGGCGGCTATGGCTACACCTTC	CASTSMATGTGGYGYTF
TRBD1	TRBJ1-5	TRBV19	-	TGTGCCAGTAGTGTGGACAGGGGCAGGCAGCCCCAGCATTTT	CASSVDRGRQPQHF
-	TRBJ2-2	TRBV9	-	TGTGCCAGCAGCCCAATCCCGGGGGACACCGGGGAGCTGTTTTTT	CASSPIPGDTGELFF
-	TRBJ1-6	TRBV10-2	-	TGCGCCAGCAGTGATAGGGGGAAACTCCGGGGTGGTAATTCACCCCTCCACTTT	CASSDRGKLRGGNSPLHF
-	TRBJ1-2	TRBV18	-	TGTGCCAGCTCACCAAGCACAGGGACCTATGGCTACACCTTC	CASSPSTGTYGYTF